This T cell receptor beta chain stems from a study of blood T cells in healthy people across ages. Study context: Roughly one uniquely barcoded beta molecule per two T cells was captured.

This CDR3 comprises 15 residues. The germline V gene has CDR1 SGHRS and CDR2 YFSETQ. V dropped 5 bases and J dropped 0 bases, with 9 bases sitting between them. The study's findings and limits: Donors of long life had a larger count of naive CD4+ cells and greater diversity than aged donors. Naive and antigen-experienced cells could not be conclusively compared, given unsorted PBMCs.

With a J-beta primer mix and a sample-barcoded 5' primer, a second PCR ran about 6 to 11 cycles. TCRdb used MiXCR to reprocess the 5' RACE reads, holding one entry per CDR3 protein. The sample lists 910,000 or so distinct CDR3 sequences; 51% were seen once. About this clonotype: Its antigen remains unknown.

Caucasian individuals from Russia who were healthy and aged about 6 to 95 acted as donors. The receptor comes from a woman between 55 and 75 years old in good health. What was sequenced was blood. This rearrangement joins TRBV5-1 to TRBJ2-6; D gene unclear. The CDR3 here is CASRDGYSGANVLTF. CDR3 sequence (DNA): TGCGCCAGCAGAGATGGGTACTCTGGGGCCAACGTCCTGACTTTC. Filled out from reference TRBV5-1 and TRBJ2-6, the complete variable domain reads KAGVTQTPRYLIKTRGQQVTLSCSPISGHRSVSWYQQTPGQGLQFLFEYFSETQRNKGNFPGRFSGRQFSNSRSEMNVSTLELGDSALYLCASRDGYSGANVLTFGAGSRLTVL.